This T cell receptor beta chain is from a study of human T cells and chemical hapten exposure. In the study overall: How much TCR each sample yielded varied, mostly because pooled library volumes differed slightly. Whole-study results and caveats: Because they had alopecia, donors may respond immunologically unlike healthy people.

Methods used by the authors: TCR counts had a median of about 94,000 per sample and spanned about 23,224 to 750,000. TCRdb processed the RACE reads anew with MiXCR; each CDR3 protein has one entry. The V and J calls here are based on TCRdb, not the publication. The profile shows tens of thousands of distinct CDR3 sequences, 10% to 12% of them singletons. V lost 4 bases and J 5 bases, leaving 9 bases between the germline ends. In germline, CDR1 is MDHEN, CDR2 SYDVKM. The CDR3 totals 12 residues. Indicated time point: pre-sensitization, week 0. Sample treatment: therapeutic diphenylcyclopropenone sensitization with weekly scalp DPC. Ahead of each patch test application, blood was drawn. This clonotype was recorded many times. Its target is not known.

The chain combines TRBV28 with TRBJ2-7; weak D call: TRBD2 (5 bases). The sample in question was whole blood, obtained in connection with sensitization to the hapten diphenylcyclopropenone (DPC). This TCR was recovered from a woman aged 40 to 55 with alopecia areata. Some clones in this sample may be carry-over from other donors' samples. CDR3 residues: CASSSLGDEQYF. The CDR3 DNA is TGTGCCAGCAGTTCCCTCGGGGACGAGCAGTACTTC. The full variable domain, rest sourced from reference TRBV28 and TRBJ2-7, is DVKVTQSSRYLVKRTGEKVFLECVQDMDHENMFWYRQDPGLGLRLIYFSYDVKMKEKGDIPEGYSVSREKKERFSLILESASTNQTSMYLCASSSLGDEQYFGPGTRLTVT.